The clone carrying this T cell receptor (beta chain) was counted ten times or more. Its antigen remains unknown. The read falls 3 residues short of the CDR3 end, and the missing part is taken from the germline J gene. This table comes from immunoSEQ multiplex PCR, and its TCRdb copy is limited to in-frame clones, with some not included. The sample includes about 5,300 clones, none of them occurring once. These data belong to a study of T cell clonality in common variable immunodeficiency. Findings and caveats of the study: Common variable immunodeficiency TCR beta sequences reportedly had fewer deletions and N-nucleotide insertions.

No CVID subject was ill or on immunomodulatory drugs when sampled. V dropped 5 bases and J dropped 3; count of bases not matched to a gene: 5. The CDR3 is 15 residues long. Germline CDR1 SGHVS, CDR2 FNYEAQ. This rearrangement joins TRBV7-6 to TRBJ2-1, with 9 bases identical to TRBD1. The receptor comes from a human donor with common variable immunodeficiency. Sequenced input: peripheral blood mononuclear cells. CDR3: CASSSRDRDYNEQFF. The CDR3 DNA, read in part, is TGTGCCAGCAGCAGCCGGGACAGGGACTACAATGAG.